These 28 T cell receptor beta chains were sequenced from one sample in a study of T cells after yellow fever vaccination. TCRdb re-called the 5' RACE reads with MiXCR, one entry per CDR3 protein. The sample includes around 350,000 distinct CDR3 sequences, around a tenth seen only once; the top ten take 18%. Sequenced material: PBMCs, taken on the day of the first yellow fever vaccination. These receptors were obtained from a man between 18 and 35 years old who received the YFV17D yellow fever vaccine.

CDR3 region: CASSYSNLGNQPQHF. DNA of the CDR3: TGTGCCAGCAGTTACTCGAATCTGGGGAATCAGCCCCAGCATTTT. The gene calls are TRBV6-5 and TRBJ1-5; D gene ambiguous. This CDR3 spans 15 amino acids. From germline, CDR1 is MNHEY and CDR2 SVGAGI. Trimming pared 0 bases from V and 4 bases from J, leaving 10 bases between.

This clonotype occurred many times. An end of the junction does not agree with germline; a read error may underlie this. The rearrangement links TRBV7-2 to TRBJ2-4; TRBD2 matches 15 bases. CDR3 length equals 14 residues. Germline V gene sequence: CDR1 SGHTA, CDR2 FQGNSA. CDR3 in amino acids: CASSSGTSGGILYF. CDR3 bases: TGTGCCAGCAGCTCCGGGACTAGCGGGGGGATTCTGTACTTC.

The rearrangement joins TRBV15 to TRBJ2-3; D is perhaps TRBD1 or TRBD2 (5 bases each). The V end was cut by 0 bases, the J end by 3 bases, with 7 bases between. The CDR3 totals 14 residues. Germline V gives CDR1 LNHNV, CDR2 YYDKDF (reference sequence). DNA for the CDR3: TGTGCCACCAGCAGAGAGAGGGGAACAGATACGCAGTATTTT. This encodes CATSRERGTDTQYF.

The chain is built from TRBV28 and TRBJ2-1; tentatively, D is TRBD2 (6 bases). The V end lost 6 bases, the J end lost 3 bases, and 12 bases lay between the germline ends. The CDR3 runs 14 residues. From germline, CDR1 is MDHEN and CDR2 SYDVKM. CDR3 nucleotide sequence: TGTGCCAGCAGAAAGCTGGGGGGCTACAATGAGCAGTTCTTC. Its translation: CASRKLGGYNEQFF.

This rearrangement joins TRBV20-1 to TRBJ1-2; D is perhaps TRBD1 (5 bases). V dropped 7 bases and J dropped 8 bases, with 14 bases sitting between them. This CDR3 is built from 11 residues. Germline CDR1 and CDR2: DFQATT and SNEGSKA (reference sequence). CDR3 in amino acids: CSGSGWDGYTF. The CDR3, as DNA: TGCAGTGGCTCGGGGTGGGACGGCTACACCTTC.

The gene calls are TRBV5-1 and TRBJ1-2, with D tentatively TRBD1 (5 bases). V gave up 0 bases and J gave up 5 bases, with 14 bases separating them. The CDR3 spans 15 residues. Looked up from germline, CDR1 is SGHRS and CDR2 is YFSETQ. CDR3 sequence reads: CASSLGQGPTYGYTF. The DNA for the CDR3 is TGCGCCAGCAGCTTGGGTCAGGGACCAACTTATGGCTACACCTTC.

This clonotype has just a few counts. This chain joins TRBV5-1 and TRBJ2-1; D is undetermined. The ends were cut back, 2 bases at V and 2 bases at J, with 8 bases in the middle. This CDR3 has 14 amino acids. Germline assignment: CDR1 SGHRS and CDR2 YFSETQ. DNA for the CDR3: TGCGCCAGCAGCTTAGAGGCAGCCTACAATGAGCAGTTCTTC. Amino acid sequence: CASSLEAAYNEQFF.

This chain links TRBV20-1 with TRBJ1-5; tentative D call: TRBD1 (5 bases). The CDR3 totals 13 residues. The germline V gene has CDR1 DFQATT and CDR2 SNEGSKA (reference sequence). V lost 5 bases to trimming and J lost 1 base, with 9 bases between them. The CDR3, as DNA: TGCAGTGCTCACCGGGACAGCAATCAGCCCCAGCATTTT. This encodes CSAHRDSNQPQHF.

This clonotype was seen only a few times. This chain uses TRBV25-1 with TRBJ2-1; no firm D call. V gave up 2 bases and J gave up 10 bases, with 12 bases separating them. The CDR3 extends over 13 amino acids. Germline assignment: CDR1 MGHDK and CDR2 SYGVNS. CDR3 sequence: CASSEPATVEQFF. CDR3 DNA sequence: TGTGCCAGCAGTGAACCAGCCACGGTAGAGCAGTTCTTC.

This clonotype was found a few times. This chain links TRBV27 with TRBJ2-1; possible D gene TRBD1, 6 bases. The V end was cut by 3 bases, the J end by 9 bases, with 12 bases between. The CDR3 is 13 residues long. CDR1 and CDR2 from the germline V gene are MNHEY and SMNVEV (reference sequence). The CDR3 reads CASSLFQGPEQFF. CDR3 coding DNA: TGTGCCAGCAGTTTGTTTCAGGGGCCTGAGCAGTTCTTC.

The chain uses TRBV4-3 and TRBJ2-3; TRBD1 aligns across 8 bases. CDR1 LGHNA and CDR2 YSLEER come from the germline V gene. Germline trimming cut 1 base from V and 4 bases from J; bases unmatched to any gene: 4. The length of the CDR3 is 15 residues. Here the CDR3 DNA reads TGCGCCAGCAGCCAAGTCAGGGGGCTCGCAGATACGCAGTATTTT. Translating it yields CASSQVRGLADTQYF.

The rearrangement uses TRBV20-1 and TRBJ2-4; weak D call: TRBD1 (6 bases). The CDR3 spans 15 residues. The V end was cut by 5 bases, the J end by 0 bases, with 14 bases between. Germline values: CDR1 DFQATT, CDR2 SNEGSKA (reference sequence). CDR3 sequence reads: CSALQGLLAKNIQYF. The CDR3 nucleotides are TGCAGTGCTTTGCAGGGGTTGCTAGCCAAAAACATTCAGTACTTC.

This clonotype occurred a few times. This CDR3 is CSVEASGTHYEQYF. The CDR3 DNA is TGCAGCGTTGAGGCCTCGGGTACGCACTACGAGCAGTACTTC. The rearrangement links TRBV29-1 to TRBJ2-7; D is unresolved. The CDR3 totals 14 residues. V was clipped by 3 bases and J by 3 bases, with 15 bases between them. Per the germline V gene, CDR1 is SQVTM and CDR2 is ANQGSEA.

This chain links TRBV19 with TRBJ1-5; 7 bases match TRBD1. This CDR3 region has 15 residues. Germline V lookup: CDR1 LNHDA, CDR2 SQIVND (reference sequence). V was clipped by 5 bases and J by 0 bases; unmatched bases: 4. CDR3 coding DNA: TGTGCCAGTAGTTGGACAGGTTATAGCAATCAGCCCCAGCATTTT. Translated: CASSWTGYSNQPQHF.

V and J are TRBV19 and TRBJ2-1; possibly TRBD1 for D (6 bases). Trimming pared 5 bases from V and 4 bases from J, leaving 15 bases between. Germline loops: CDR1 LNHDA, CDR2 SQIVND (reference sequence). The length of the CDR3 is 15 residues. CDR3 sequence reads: CASSPRQVNYNEQFF. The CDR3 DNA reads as TGTGCCAGTAGTCCCCGACAGGTCAATTACAATGAGCAGTTCTTC.

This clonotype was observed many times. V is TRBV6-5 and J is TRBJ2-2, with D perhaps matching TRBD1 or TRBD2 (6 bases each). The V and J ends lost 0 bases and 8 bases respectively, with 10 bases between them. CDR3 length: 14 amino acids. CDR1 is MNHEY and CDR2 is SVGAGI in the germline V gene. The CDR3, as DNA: TGTGCCAGCAGTTACTCGGGGGGCCCAGGGGAGCTGTTTTTT. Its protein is CASSYSGGPGELFF.

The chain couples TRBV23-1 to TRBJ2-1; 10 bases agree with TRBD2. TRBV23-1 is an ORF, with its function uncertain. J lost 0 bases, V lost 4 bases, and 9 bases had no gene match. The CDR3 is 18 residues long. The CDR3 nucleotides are TGCGCCAGCAGTCCGTCTAGCGGGGGCTGGGACTCCTACAATGAGCAGTTCTTC. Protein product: CASSPSSGGWDSYNEQFF.

The CDR3 here is CASSSAALMNTEAFF. CDR3 coding DNA: TGCGCCAGCAGCTCCGCGGCGCTAATGAACACTGAAGCTTTCTTT. The genes are TRBV5-1 and TRBJ1-1; the D is unclear. The V end was cut by 3 bases, the J end by 0 bases, with 12 bases between. This CDR3 is built from 15 residues. In germline, CDR1 is SGHRS, CDR2 YFSETQ.

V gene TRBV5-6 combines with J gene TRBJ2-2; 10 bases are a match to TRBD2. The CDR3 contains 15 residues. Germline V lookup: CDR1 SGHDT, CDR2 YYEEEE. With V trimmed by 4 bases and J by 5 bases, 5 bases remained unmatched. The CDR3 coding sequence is TGTGCCAGCAGCGCTAGCGGGGGAACAACCGGGGAGCTGTTTTTT. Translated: CASSASGGTTGELFF. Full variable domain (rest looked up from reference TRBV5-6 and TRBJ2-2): DAGVTQSPTHLIKTRGQQVTLRCSPKSGHDTVSWYQQALGQGPQFIFQYYEEEERQRGNFPDRFSGHQFPNYSSELNVNALLLGDSALYLCASSASGGTTGELFFGEGSRLTVL.

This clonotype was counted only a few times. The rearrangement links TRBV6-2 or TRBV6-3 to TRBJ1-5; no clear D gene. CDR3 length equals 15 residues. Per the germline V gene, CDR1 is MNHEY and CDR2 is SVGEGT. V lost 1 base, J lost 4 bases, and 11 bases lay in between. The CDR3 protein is CASSYLAGPNQPQHF. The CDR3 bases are TGTGCCAGCAGTTACTTGGCAGGCCCAAATCAGCCCCAGCATTTT.

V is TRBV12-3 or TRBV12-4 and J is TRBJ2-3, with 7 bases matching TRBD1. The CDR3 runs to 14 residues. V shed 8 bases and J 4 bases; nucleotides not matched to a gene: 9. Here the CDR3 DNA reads TGTGCCAGCGGGAGACAGGGAATTCCAGATACGCAGTATTTT. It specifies CASGRQGIPDTQYF.

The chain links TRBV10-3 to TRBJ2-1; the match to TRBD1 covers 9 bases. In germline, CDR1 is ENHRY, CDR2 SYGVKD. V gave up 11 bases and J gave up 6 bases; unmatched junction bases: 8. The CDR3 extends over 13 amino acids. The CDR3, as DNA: TGTGCCGCGGGACAGGGTGGCGGCAATGAGCAGTTCTTC. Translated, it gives CAAGQGGGNEQFF.

CDR3 nucleotides: TGCAGTGCTCCCTTCATGAACACTGAAGCTTTCTTT. Translation: CSAPFMNTEAFF. The chain uses TRBV20-1 and TRBJ1-1; no clear D gene. The germline V and J ends were trimmed by 5 bases and 0 bases, with 7 bases remaining between them. Looked up from germline, CDR1 is DFQATT and CDR2 is SNEGSKA (reference sequence). This CDR3 comprises 12 residues.

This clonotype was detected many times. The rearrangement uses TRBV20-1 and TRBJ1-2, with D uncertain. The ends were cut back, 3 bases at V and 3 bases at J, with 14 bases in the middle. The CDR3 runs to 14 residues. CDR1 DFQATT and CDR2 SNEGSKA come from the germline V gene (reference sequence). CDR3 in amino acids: CSASNRRADYGYTF. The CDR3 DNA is TGCAGTGCTAGTAACCGCCGTGCAGACTATGGCTACACCTTC.

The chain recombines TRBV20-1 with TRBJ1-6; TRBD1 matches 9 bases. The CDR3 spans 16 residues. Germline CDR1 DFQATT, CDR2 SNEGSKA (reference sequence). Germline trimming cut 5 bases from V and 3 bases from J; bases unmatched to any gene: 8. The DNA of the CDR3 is TGCAGTGCTCGCCAGACAGGGGGGAACTATAATTCACCCCTCCACTTT. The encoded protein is CSARQTGGNYNSPLHF.

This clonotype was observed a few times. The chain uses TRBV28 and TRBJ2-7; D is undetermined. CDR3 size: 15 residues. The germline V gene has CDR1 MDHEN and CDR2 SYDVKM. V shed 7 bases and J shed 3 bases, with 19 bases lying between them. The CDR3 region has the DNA TGTGCCAGCACCGGTGGGTGGAACACAAACTACGAGCAGTACGTC. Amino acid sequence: CASTGGWNTNYEQYV.

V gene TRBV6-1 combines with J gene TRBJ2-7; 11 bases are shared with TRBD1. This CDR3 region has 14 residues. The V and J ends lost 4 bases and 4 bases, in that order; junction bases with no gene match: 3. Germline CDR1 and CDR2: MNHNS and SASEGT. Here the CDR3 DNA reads TGTGCCAGCAGTGGGACAGGGGGCTTATACGAGCAGTACTTC. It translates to CASSGTGGLYEQYF.

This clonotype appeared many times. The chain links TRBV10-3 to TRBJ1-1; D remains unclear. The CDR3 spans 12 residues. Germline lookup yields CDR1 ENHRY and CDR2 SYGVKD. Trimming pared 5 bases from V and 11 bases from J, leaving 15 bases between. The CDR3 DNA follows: TGTGCCATCAGTCCGGAGGGCCCAAGGGCTTTCTTT. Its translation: CAISPEGPRAFF.